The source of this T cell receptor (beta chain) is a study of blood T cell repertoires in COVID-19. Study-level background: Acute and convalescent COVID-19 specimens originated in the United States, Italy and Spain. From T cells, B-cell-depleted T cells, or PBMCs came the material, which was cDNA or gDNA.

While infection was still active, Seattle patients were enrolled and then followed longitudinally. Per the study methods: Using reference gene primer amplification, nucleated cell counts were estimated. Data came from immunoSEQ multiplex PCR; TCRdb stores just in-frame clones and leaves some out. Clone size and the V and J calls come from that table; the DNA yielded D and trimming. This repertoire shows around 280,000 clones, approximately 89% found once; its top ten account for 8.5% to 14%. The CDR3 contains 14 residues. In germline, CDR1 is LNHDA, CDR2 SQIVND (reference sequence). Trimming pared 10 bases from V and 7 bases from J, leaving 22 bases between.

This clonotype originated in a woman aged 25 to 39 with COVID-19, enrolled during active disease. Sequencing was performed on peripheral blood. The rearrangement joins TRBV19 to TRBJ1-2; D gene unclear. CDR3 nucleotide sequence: TGTGCCACGCTCCGGGGTCTGGGCTTCGGTGGCTACACCTTC. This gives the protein CATLRGLGFGGYTF.